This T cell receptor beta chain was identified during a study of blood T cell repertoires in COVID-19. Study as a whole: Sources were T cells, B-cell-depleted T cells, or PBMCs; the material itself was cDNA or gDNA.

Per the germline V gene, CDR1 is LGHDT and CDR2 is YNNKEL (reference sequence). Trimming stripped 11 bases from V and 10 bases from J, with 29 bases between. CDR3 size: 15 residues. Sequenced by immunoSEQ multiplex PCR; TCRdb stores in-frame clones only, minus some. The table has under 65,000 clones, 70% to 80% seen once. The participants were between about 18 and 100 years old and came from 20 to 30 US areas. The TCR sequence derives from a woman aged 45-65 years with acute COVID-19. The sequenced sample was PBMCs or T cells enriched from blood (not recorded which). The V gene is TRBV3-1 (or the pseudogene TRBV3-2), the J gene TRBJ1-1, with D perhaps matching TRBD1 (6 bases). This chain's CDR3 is CASAPGLPGGGGAFF. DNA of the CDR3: TGTGCCTCAGCGCCGGGACTTCCCGGAGGGGGGGGAGCTTTCTTT.